These T cell receptor beta chains were read from a single sample in a study of pediatric ulcerative colitis. The protocol was immunoSEQ multiplex PCR, while the TCRdb copy is restricted to in-frame clones and leaves out a portion. The sample has some 43,000 clones, around 81% seen once. The source material was gut tissue. The receptors originated from a girl aged 5 to 17 with moderate ulcerative colitis. The CDR3 runs from the conserved cysteine through the conserved F or W. Fields, in order: J gene, clone size, D gene, V gene, CDR3 protein, CDR3 DNA. A D gene is named only where the DNA matches it firmly. The size entry is marked missing in some rows and otherwise reads once, few, many or a size class.

>TRBJ2-1|.|.|TRBV9
CASSGHNEQFF
TGTGCCAGCAGCGGTCACAATGAGCAGTTCTTC
>TRBJ1-2|.|TRBD1|TRBV7-9
CASRITGGEDGYTF
TGTGCCAGCAGGATTACAGGGGGCGAGGATGGCTACACCTTC
>TRBJ2-5|.|TRBD2|TRBV10-3
CAISESRGGAGGLGETQYF
TGTGCCATCAGTGAGTCGCGCGGAGGGGCGGGAGGCCTGGGAGAGACCCAGTACTTC
>TRBJ1-1|few|.|TRBV10-3
CAISEGSYMNTEAFF
TGTGCCATCAGTGAAGGCAGTTACATGAACACTGAAGCTTTCTTT
>TRBJ2-7|.|.|TRBV9
CASSVGVARVYEQYF
TGTGCCAGCAGCGTCGGGGTAGCGAGGGTCTACGAGCAGTACTTC
>TRBJ2-2|.|.|TRBV29-1
CSPRGTGELFF
TGCAGTCCGAGGGGGACCGGGGAGCTGTTTTTT
>TRBJ2-5|.|.|TRBV19
CASTETQYF
TGTGCCAGCACCGAGACCCAGTACTTC
>TRBJ1-1|.|TRBD1|TRBV11-1
CASSLQGGNTEAFF
TGTGCCAGCAGCTTACAGGGGGGTAACACTGAAGCTTTCTTT
>TRBJ2-7|.|TRBD2|TRBV30
CAQSGGGYEQYF
TGTGCTCAATCCGGGGGGGGCTACGAGCAGTACTTC
>TRBJ2-1|.|.|TRBV6-1
CASSESGSSYNEQFF
TGTGCCAGCAGTGAATCAGGGAGCTCCTACAATGAGCAGTTCTTC
>TRBJ1-2|once|.|TRBV7-6
CASSLRGEPYGYTF
TGTGCCAGCAGCTTAAGGGGGGAACCCTATGGCTACACCTTC
>TRBJ1-2|.|.|TRBV9
CASSPSTLGGGYTF
TGTGCCAGCAGCCCCTCTACGTTGGGAGGTGGCTACACCTTC
>TRBJ1-1|few|.|TRBV7-6
CASSLASTTVNTEAFF
TGTGCCAGCAGCTTAGCCTCCACGACAGTGAACACTGAAGCTTTCTTT
>TRBJ1-1|.|.|TRBV6-1
CASSPGKNTEAFF
TGTGCCAGCAGCCCTGGTAAGAACACTGAAGCTTTCTTT
>TRBJ2-3|.|TRBD2|TRBV5-1
CASSFSGTDTQYF
TGCGCCAGCAGCTTTAGCGGGACAGATACGCAGTATTTT
>TRBJ2-7|.|.|TRBV16
CASSIPGVSYEQYF
TGTGCCAGCAGCATCCCGGGAGTTTCCTACGAGCAGTACTTC
>TRBJ1-2|few|.|TRBV25-1
CASSEYTGIHGYTF
TGTGCCAGCAGTGAATATACAGGGATTCATGGCTACACCTTC
>TRBJ2-1|.|TRBD2|TRBV25-1
CASIGGISGRGIYNEQFF
TGTGCCAGCATTGGAGGAATTAGCGGGAGGGGGATTTACAATGAGCAGTTCTTC
>TRBJ2-5|.|.|TRBV20-1
CSALLGETQYF
TGCAGTGCTCTCCTCGGGGAGACCCAGTACTTC
>TRBJ2-1|.|.|TRBV2
CASLDRYNEQFF
TGTGCCTCCTTAGACCGGTACAATGAGCAGTTCTTC
>TRBJ1-1|few|.|TRBV10-3
CAISEGRNTEAFF
TGTGCCATCAGTGAAGGCAGGAACACTGAAGCTTTCTTT
>TRBJ2-5|.|.|TRBV30
CAWAFSGGKETQYF
TGTGCCTGGGCATTCTCCGGAGGGAAGGAGACCCAGTACTTC
>TRBJ2-1|.|TRBD2|TRBV4-2
CASSQVCSQLACEQFF
TGTGCCAGCAGCCAAGTTTGTTCGCAACTAGCGTGTGAGCAGTTCTTC
>TRBJ2-1|once|TRBD2|TRBV4-2
CASSQAGPYNEQFF
TGTGCCAGCAGTCAAGCGGGGCCCTACAATGAGCAGTTCTTC
>TRBJ2-7|.|TRBD2|TRBV6-5
CASSYRQRGLTYEQYF
TGTGCCAGCAGTTACAGACAGCGGGGCCTTACCTACGAGCAGTACTTC
>TRBJ2-3|.|.|TRBV9
CASSVAAGGTDTQYF
TGTGCCAGCAGCGTAGCGGCAGGGGGCACAGATACGCAGTATTTT
>TRBJ1-1|few|.|TRBV7-2
CASSLVFANTEAFF
TGTGCCAGCAGCTTAGTCTTCGCGAACACTGAAGCTTTCTTT
>TRBJ2-2|.|.|TRBV5-1
CASSSRSHAGTGELFF
TGCGCCAGCAGCTCCCGCTCCCACGCCGGTACCGGGGAGCTGTTTTTT
>TRBJ2-5|.|.|TRBV5-1
CASRSGLNQETQYF
TGCGCCAGCAGGAGCGGGCTGAACCAAGAGACCCAGTACTTC
>TRBJ2-7|.|.|TRBV5-1
CASSLWGSDGEQYF
TGCGCCAGCAGCTTGTGGGGGTCGGACGGCGAGCAGTACTTC
>TRBJ2-7|once|TRBD1|TRBV27
CASSRLPGQGASYEQYF
TGTGCCAGCAGTCGATTGCCGGGACAGGGGGCTTCCTACGAGCAGTACTTC
>TRBJ1-2|.|.|TRBV5-6
CASSLQGTHGYTF
TGTGCCAGCAGCTTGCAGGGGACGCATGGCTACACCTTC
>TRBJ1-3|few|.|TRBV13
CASSSGSSGNTIYF
TGTGCCAGCAGCTCAGGAAGCTCTGGAAACACCATATATTTT
>TRBJ2-7|.|.|TRBV28
CASSSLGGISPEQYF
TGTGCCAGCAGTTCGCTAGGGGGGATTAGTCCCGAGCAGTACTTC
>TRBJ1-3|few|.|TRBV7-9
CASSLGPRQAVF
TGTGCCAGCAGCTTGGGGCCTAGGCAAGCGGTATTT
>TRBJ1-2|.|TRBD1|TRBV27
CASSGNRGGYTF
TGTGCCAGCAGTGGGAACAGGGGTGGCTACACCTTC
>TRBJ1-5|.|TRBD1|TRBV29-1
CSVGQGVNQPQHF
TGCAGCGTTGGGCAGGGGGTGAATCAGCCCCAGCATTTT
>TRBJ1-2|.|.|TRBV29-1
CSVEMGTVNTF
TGCAGCGTTGAAATGGGCACGGTAAACACCTTC
>TRBJ1-4|.|.|TRBV30
CAWSPLGRNANEKLFF
TGTGCCTGGAGCCCGCTGGGACGGAATGCTAATGAAAAACTGTTTTTT
>TRBJ2-7|.|TRBD2|TRBV4-3
CASSQGHGLAYYEQYF
TGCGCCAGCAGCCAAGGTCACGGACTAGCATACTACGAGCAGTACTTC
>TRBJ1-1|.|.|TRBV29-1
CSVEARAAHTEAFF
TGCAGCGTTGAAGCTAGGGCCGCGCACACTGAAGCTTTCTTT
>TRBJ1-1|.|.|TRBV5-4
CASSFGEFTEAFF
TGTGCCAGCAGCTTTGGAGAATTCACTGAAGCTTTCTTT
>TRBJ1-2|.|TRBD1|TRBV7-9
CASSLATTGDNYGYTF
TGTGCCAGCAGCTTAGCCACGACAGGGGATAACTATGGCTACACCTTC
>TRBJ2-3|.|.|TRBV27
CASSLLGVESTDTQYF
TGTGCCAGCAGTTTACTGGGGGTGGAAAGCACAGATACGCAGTATTTT
>TRBJ1-1|.|.|TRBV11-3
CASSFYRDTEAFF
TGTGCCAGCAGCTTCTACAGGGACACTGAAGCTTTCTTT
>TRBJ1-2|.|TRBD1|TRBV29-1
CSVEEWDRGHGYTF
TGCAGCGTTGAAGAGTGGGACAGGGGGCATGGCTACACCTTC
>TRBJ1-2|.|.|TRBV5-4
CASSWGGQANYGYTF
TGTGCCAGCAGCTGGGGGGGGCAGGCCAACTATGGCTACACCTTC
>TRBJ1-5|.|.|TRBV5-1
CASSLGVSNQPQHF
TGCGCCAGCAGCTTGGGGGTGAGCAATCAGCCCCAGCATTTT
>TRBJ2-1|.|.|TRBV6-5
CASSEIQGGEQFF
TGTGCCAGCAGCGAGATACAGGGTGGCGAGCAGTTCTTC
>TRBJ2-1|.|TRBD1|TRBV4-1
CASSLDRGAANEQFF
TGCGCCAGCAGCCTCGACAGGGGCGCGGCTAATGAGCAGTTCTTC
>TRBJ2-2|.|.|TRBV6-5
CASSYSWGLGTGELFF
TGTGCCAGCAGTTACTCTTGGGGGCTCGGCACCGGGGAGCTGTTTTTT
>TRBJ1-2|.|.|TRBV6-5
CASSYAGNYGYTF
TGTGCCAGCAGTTACGCAGGGAACTATGGCTACACCTTC
>TRBJ1-3|.|TRBD1|TRBV4-1
CASSQDTVNRDSSGNTIYF
TGCGCCAGCAGCCAAGATACGGTTAATAGGGACAGCTCTGGAAACACCATATATTTT
>TRBJ1-1|.|.|TRBV5-3
CAREGVDRAFF
TGTGCCAGAGAGGGAGTCGATAGAGCTTTCTTT
>TRBJ1-6|.|.|TRBV15
CATSREIGGGSPLHF
TGTGCCACCAGCAGAGAAATCGGGGGGGGATCACCCCTCCACTTT
>TRBJ1-2|.|.|TRBV30
CAWSRGRIYGYTF
TGTGCCTGGAGTCGCGGCAGAATCTATGGCTACACCTTC
>TRBJ1-1|.|.|TRBV25-1
CASSEWEAVGRNTEAFF
TGTGCCAGCAGTGAATGGGAGGCGGTAGGGAGAAACACTGAAGCTTTCTTT
>TRBJ2-3|.|.|TRBV7-3
CASSLTPRTDTQYF
TGTGCCAGCAGCTTAACCCCACGCACAGATACGCAGTATTTT
>TRBJ1-5|.|.|TRBV18
CASSPSGLNQPQHF
TGTGCCAGCTCCCCTTCGGGACTCAATCAGCCCCAGCATTTT